This T cell receptor (beta chain) was observed in a study of STAT5B mutations in CD4+ large granular lymphocyte leukemia. Study conclusions and caveats: The CD4+ versus CD8+ T-LGLL clonality difference may reflect limited sample size. Without putative leukemic clones, patient CD4-sorted repertoires remained more clonal than healthy CD4+ repertoires.

A word on this clone: The antigen is undetermined. The junction departs from the called germline gene at one end, perhaps through a read error. Other nucleotide sequences from this sample produce the same CDR3.

TCRdb keeps only in-frame clones here, not all; method: immunoSEQ multiplex PCR. Of tens of thousands of clones listed, approximately 86% are singletons. Sequencing input: CD4+ T cells from blood buffy coats. The receptor was derived from a human donor in good health.

Here the CDR3 DNA reads TGCGCCAGCAGTTACTCGATCTTGGGGGCGAGCGAGCAGTACTTC. Translating it yields CASSYSILGASEQYF. The chain links TRBV6-6 to TRBJ2-7; weak D call: TRBD1 (6 bases). CDR3 size: 15 residues. The germline gives CDR1 MNHNY, CDR2 SVGAGI (reference sequence).